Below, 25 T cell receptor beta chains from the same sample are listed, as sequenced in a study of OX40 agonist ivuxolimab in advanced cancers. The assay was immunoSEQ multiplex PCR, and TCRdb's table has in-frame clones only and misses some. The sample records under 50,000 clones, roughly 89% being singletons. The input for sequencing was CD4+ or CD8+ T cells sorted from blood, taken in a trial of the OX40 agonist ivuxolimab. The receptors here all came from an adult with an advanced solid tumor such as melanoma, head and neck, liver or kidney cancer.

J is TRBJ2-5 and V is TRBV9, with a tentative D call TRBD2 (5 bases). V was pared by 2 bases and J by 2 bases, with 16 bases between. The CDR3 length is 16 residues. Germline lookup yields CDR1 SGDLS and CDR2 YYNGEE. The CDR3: CASSVGERTRQETQYF. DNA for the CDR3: TGTGCCAGCAGCGTCGGCGAGCGGACCAGGCAAGAGACCCAGTACTTC.

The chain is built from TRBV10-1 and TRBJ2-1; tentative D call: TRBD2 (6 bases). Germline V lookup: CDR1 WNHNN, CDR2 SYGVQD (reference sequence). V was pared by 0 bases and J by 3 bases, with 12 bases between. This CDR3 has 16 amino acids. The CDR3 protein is CASSESFSGLYNEQFF. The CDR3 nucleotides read TGCGCCAGCAGTGAGTCGTTTAGCGGACTCTACAATGAGCAGTTCTTC.

As DNA, the CDR3 is TGTGCCAGCAGCTTTACTAGCTCCCTTAGCACAGATACGCAGTATTTT. Its protein product is CASSFTSSLSTDTQYF. The chain uses TRBV11-2 and TRBJ2-3, with a possible D match to TRBD2 (6 bases). The CDR3 covers 16 residues. Germline-derived CDR1 and CDR2 are SGHAT and FQNNGV. Trimming left V 3 bases short and J 0 bases short, with 13 bases between.

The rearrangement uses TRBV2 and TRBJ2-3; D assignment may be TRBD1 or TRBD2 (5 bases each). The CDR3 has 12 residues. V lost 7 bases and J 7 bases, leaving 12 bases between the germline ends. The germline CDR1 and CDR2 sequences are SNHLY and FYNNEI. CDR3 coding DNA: TGTGCCAGCATGGGGGTCGGGAATACGCAGTATTTT. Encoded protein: CASMGVGNTQYF.

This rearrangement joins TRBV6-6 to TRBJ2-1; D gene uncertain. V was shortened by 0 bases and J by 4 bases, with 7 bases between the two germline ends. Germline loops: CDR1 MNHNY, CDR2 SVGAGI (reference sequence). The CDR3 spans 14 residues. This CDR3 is CASSYSSLYNEQFF. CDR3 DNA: TGTGCCAGCAGTTACTCCTCCCTGTACAATGAGCAGTTCTTC.

CDR3 region: CASSSLLAGNNEQFF. Here the CDR3 DNA reads TGTGCCAGCAGCTCCCTACTAGCGGGAAACAATGAGCAGTTCTTC. The chain carries TRBV7-9 and TRBJ2-1; 10 bases fit TRBD2. Germline CDR1 SEHNR, CDR2 FQNEAQ (reference sequence). This CDR3 is built from 15 residues. V lost 4 bases to trimming and J lost 5 bases; unmatched junction nucleotides: 5.

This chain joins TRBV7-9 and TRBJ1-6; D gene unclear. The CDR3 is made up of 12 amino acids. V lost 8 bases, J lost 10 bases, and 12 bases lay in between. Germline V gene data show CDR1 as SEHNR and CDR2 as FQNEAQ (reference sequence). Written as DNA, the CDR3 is TGTGCCAGCTCCAACCCCCGATCACCCCTCCACTTT. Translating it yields CASSNPRSPLHF.

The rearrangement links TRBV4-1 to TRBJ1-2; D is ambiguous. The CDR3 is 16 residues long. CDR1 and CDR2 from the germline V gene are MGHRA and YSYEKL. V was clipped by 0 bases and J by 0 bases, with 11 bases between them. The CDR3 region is CASSQDRIQTNYGYTF. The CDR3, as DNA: TGCGCCAGCAGCCAAGATAGGATACAGACTAACTATGGCTACACCTTC.

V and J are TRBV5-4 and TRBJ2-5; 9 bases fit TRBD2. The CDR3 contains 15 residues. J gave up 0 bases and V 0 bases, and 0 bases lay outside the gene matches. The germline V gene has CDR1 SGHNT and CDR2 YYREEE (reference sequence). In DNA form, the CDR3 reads TGTGCCAGCAGCTTGGAGCGGGGGGACCAAGAGACCCAGTACTTC. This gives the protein CASSLERGDQETQYF. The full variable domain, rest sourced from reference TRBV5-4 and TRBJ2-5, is ETGVTQSPTHLIKTRGQQVTLRCSSQSGHNTVSWYQQALGQGPQFIFQYYREEENGRGNFPPRFSGLQFPNYSSELNVNALELDDSALYLCASSLERGDQETQYFGPGTRLLVL.

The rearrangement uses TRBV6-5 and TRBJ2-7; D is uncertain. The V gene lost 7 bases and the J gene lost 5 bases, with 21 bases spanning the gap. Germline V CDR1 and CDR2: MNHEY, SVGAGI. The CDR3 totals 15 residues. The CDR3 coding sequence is TGTGCCAGCACACCGAGCCTCGGATTACAGAACGAGCAGTACTTC. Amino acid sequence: CASTPSLGLQNEQYF.

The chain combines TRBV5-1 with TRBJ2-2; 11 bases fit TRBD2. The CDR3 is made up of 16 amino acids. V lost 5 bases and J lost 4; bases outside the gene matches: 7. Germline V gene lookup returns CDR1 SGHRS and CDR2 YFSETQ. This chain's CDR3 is CASSLGLAESTGELFF. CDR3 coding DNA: TGCGCCAGCAGTCTGGGACTAGCGGAGAGCACCGGGGAGCTGTTTTTT.

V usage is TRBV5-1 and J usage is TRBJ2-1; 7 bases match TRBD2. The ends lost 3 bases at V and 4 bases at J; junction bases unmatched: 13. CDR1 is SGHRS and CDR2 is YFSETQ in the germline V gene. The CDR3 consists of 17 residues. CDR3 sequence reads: CASSSRGAGLGYNEQFF. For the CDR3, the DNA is TGCGCCAGCAGCTCCCGGGGAGCGGGACTGGGGTACAATGAGCAGTTCTTC.

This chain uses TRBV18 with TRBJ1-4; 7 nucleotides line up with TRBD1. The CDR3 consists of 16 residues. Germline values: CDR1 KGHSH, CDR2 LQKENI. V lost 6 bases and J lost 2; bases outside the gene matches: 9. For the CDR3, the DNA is TGTGCCAGCTCGCTTGCCCGGGACAGCACTAATGAAAAACTGTTTTTT. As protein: CASSLARDSTNEKLFF. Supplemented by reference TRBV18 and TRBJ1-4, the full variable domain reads NAGVMQNPRHLVRRRGQEARLRCSPMKGHSHVYWYRQLPEEGLKFMVYLQKENIIDESGMPKERFSAEFPKEGPSILRIQQVVRGDSAAYFCASSLARDSTNEKLFFGSGTQLSVL.

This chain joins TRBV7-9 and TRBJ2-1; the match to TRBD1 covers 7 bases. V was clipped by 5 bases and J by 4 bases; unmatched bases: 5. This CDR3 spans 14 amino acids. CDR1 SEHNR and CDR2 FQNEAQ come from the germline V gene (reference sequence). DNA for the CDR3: TGTGCCAGCAGCCCAGGGGGACAGTACAATGAGCAGTTCTTC. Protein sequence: CASSPGGQYNEQFF. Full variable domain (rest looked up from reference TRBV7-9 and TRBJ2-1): DTGVSQNPRHKITKRGQNVTFRCDPISEHNRLYWYRQTLGQGPEFLTYFQNEAQLEKSRLLSDRFSAERPKGSFSTLEIQRTEQGDSAMYLCASSPGGQYNEQFFGPGTRLTVL.

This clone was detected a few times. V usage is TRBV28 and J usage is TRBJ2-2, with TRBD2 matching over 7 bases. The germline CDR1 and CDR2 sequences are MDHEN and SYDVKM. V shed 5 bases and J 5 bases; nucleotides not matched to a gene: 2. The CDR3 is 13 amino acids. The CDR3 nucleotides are TGTGCCAGCAGTCCCGGGGGGACCGGGGAGCTGTTTTTT. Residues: CASSPGGTGELFF.

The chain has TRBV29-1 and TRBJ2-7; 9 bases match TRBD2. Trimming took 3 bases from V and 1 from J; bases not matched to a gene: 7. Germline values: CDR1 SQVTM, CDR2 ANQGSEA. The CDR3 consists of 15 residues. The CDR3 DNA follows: TGCAGCGTTGACTGGCTAGCGGGGAGATCCTACGAGCAGTACTTC. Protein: CSVDWLAGRSYEQYF.

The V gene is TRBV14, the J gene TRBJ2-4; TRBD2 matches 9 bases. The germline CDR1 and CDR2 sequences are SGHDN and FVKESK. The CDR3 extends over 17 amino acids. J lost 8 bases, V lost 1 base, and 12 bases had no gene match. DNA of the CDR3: TGTGCCAGCAGCCAAGTGGGGCTAGCGGGAAGTCATGACATTCAGTACTTC. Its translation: CASSQVGLAGSHDIQYF.

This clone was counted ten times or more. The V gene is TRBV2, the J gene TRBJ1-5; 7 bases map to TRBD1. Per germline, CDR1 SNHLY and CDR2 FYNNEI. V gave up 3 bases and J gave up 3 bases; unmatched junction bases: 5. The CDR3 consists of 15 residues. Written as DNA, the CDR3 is TGTGCCAGCAGTGAGACAGGGTACTACAATCAGCCCCAGCATTTT. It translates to CASSETGYYNQPQHF.

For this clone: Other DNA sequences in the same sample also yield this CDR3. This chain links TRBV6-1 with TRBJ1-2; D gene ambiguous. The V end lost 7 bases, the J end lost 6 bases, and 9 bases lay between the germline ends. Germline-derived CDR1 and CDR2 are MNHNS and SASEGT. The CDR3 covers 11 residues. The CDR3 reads CASTNGDGYTF. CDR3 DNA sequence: TGTGCCAGCACCAATGGGGATGGCTACACCTTC.

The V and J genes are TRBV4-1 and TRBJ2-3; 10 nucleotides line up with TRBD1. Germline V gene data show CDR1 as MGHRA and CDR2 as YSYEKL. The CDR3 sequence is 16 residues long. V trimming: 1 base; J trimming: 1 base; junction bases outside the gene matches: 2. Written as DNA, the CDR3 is TGCGCCAGCAGCCAAGGACAGGGGGCGGGCACAGATACGCAGTATTTT. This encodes CASSQGQGAGTDTQYF.

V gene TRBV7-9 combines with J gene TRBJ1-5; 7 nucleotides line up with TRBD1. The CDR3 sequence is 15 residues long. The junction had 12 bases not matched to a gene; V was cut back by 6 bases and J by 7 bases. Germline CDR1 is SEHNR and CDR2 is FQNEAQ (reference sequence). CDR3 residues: CASSWEGAPGQPQHF. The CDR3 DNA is TGTGCCAGCAGTTGGGAGGGGGCGCCGGGACAGCCCCAGCATTTT.

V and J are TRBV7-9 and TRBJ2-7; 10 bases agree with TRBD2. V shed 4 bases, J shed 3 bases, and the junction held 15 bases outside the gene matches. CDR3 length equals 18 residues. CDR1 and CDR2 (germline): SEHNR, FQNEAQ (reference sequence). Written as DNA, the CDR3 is TGTGCCAGCAGCTCAACTCGTCCCTCCGGGACTAGCGTCTACGAGCAGTACTTC. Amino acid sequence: CASSSTRPSGTSVYEQYF.

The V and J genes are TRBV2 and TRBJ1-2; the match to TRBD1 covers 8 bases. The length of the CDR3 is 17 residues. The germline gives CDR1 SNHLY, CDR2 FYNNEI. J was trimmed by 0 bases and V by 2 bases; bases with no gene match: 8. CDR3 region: CASSEYAGTGPNYGYTF. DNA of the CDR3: TGTGCCAGCAGTGAATATGCCGGGACAGGACCTAACTATGGCTACACCTTC.

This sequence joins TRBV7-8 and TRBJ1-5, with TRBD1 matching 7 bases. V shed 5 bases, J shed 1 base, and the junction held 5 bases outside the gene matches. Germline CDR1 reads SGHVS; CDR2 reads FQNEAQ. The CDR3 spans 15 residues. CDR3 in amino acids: CASSILQGSNQPQHF. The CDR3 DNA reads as TGTGCCAGCAGCATACTACAGGGGAGCAATCAGCCCCAGCATTTT.

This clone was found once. CDR3 bases: TGTGCCAGCAGTCCCGCCAGGGGTACAGATACGCAGTATTTT. This encodes CASSPARGTDTQYF. The chain is built from TRBV6-5 and TRBJ2-3, with a tentative D call TRBD1 (6 bases). CDR1 and CDR2 (germline): MNHEY, SVGAGI. Trimming took 5 bases from V and 3 from J, leaving 12 bases between them. The CDR3 sequence is 14 residues long.